The TCR beta chain under discussion was sequenced for a study of T cell changes during pregnancy in multiple sclerosis. The CDR3 is 13 residues long. The V end lost 6 bases, the J end lost 5 bases, and 11 bases lay between the germline ends. The germline gives CDR1 MNHEY, CDR2 SMNVEV (reference sequence). Profiling relied on immunoSEQ multiplex PCR, and the TCRdb table lists in-frame clones only, not all of them. This sample has tens of thousands of clones, with 91% found just once. V is TRBV27 and J is TRBJ2-1; D gene unclear. The source was peripheral blood, collected after pregnancy. This clonotype was sampled from a female donor in good health, enrolled as a control in a pregnancy study. The CDR3 coding sequence is TGTGCCAGCAGGCCTTGGCCAGACAATGAGCAGTTCTTC. Translation gives CASRPWPDNEQFF.